These 13 T cell receptor beta chains were all obtained from the same sample, sequenced in a study of neurological immune-mediated disorders. Each CDR3 protein is one row after TCRdb ran MiXCR on the 5' RACE reads. Of 30,000 or so distinct CDR3 sequences in the sample, about 4.5% were seen once. Specimen: PBMCs. All receptors derive from a man in his late teens or twenties in good health.

This clonotype was counted ten times or more. The chain has TRBV6-6 and TRBJ1-5; 8 nucleotides agree with TRBD1. CDR3 length: 17 residues. CDR1 is MNHNY and CDR2 is SVGAGI in the germline V gene (reference sequence). Trimming removed 0 bases from V and 8 bases from J; junction bases left unmatched: 12. The CDR3 DNA sequence: TGTGCCAGCAGTTACTCGCGGACAGGGACCACGACGGAGCCCCAGCATTTT. This gives the protein CASSYSRTGTTTEPQHF.

Ten or more counts support this clonotype. The chain links TRBV20-1 to TRBJ1-2; TRBD1 matches 11 bases. The CDR3 length is 16 residues. In germline, CDR1 is DFQATT, CDR2 SNEGSKA (reference sequence). J gave up 5 bases and V 1 base, and 9 bases lay outside the gene matches. CDR3 loop: CSARGGQGASVYGYTF. The CDR3 DNA follows: TGCAGTGCTAGAGGTGGACAGGGGGCGAGTGTGTATGGCTACACCTTC.

This clonotype was counted ten times or more. The chain uses TRBV5-4 and TRBJ2-7; 10 bases align to TRBD2. V gave up 8 bases and J gave up 0 bases; unmatched junction bases: 2. This CDR3 region has 13 residues. Germline V lookup: CDR1 SGHNT, CDR2 YYREEE (reference sequence). CDR3 in amino acids: CASASGGSYEQYF. The CDR3 bases are TGTGCCAGTGCTAGCGGGGGCTCCTACGAGCAGTACTTC.

This clonotype has ten or more counts. The V gene is TRBV25-1, the J gene TRBJ2-3, with TRBD1 as a possible D gene (6 bases). Germline V CDR1 and CDR2: MGHDK, SYGVNS. Trimming took 5 bases from V and 6 from J, leaving 12 bases between them. CDR3 length equals 13 residues. The chain's CDR3 is CASSNTGTDTQYF. CDR3 DNA: TGTGCCAGCAGTAATACAGGGACCGATACGCAGTATTTT.

There are many counts of this clonotype. The V gene is TRBV7-2, the J gene TRBJ1-4; D uncertain. V lost 4 bases to trimming and J lost 3 bases, with 9 bases between them. The CDR3 has 14 amino acids. Germline-derived CDR1 and CDR2 are SGHTA and FQGNSA. CDR3 DNA: TGTGCCAGCAGCTCATCTTATGCTAATGAAAAACTGTTTTTT. Its protein is CASSSSYANEKLFF.

This clonotype was picked up many times. The rearrangement uses TRBV7-3 and TRBJ2-7; tentative D call: TRBD2 (6 bases). Germline loops: CDR1 SGHTA, CDR2 FQGTGA. CDR3 length: 12 amino acids. Deletions cut 0 bases from V and 6 bases from J, with 6 bases between. CDR3 sequence (DNA): TGTGCCAGCAGCTTAACGGGGGGCGAGCAGTACTTC. Translation gives CASSLTGGEQYF.

The rearrangement links TRBV20-1 to TRBJ2-3; TRBD2 matches 13 bases. The CDR3 has 15 residues. In germline, CDR1 is DFQATT, CDR2 SNEGSKA (reference sequence). After removal of 5 bases from V and 4 bases from J, the junction contained 6 bases not matched to a gene. CDR3: CSAARLAGGSDTQYF. CDR3 nucleotide sequence: TGCAGTGCTGCCAGACTAGCGGGAGGCTCAGATACGCAGTATTTT.

This clonotype was seen ten or more times. The chain recombines TRBV7-2 with TRBJ1-2; D not certain. In germline, CDR1 is SGHTA, CDR2 FQGNSA. The CDR3 is 15 residues long. Trimming took 3 bases from V and 3 from J, leaving 14 bases between them. The CDR3, as DNA: TGTGCCAGCAGCTTCTACAGCTCGGGAGACTATGGCTACACCTTC. Its translation: CASSFYSSGDYGYTF.

This clonotype was detected many times. The rearrangement links TRBV5-1 to TRBJ1-4, with D possibly being TRBD1 (5 bases). CDR3 size: 15 residues. Trimming shortened V by 0 bases and J by 7 bases, and 13 bases separated the two germline ends. Germline V CDR1 and CDR2: SGHRS, YFSETQ. As DNA, the CDR3 is TGCGCCAGCAGCTTGGCCGTGGGGCACGGTGAAAAACTGTTTTTT. The encoded protein is CASSLAVGHGEKLFF.

The table lists this clonotype with many counts. The chain employs TRBV27 and TRBJ2-7, with a tentative D call TRBD1 (6 bases). The V gene lost 3 bases and the J gene lost 1 base, with 19 bases spanning the gap. Germline CDR1 reads MNHEY; CDR2 reads SMNVEV (reference sequence). The CDR3 consists of 17 residues. The CDR3 DNA follows: TGTGCCAGCAGTTTGTTAGTCCCGGACAGCCAGTCCTACGAGCAGTACTTC. Protein sequence: CASSLLVPDSQSYEQYF.

This clonotype was counted at least ten times. The chain uses TRBV10-3 and TRBJ2-1; D tentatively fits TRBD1 or TRBD2 (5 bases each). Trimming cost V 8 bases and J 0 bases, with 14 bases left between them. CDR3 length: 15 amino acids. The germline V gene has CDR1 ENHRY and CDR2 SYGVKD. The CDR3 reads CAIGGFPSSYNEQFF. The CDR3 nucleotides read TGTGCCATCGGGGGATTTCCAAGCTCCTACAATGAGCAGTTCTTC.

This clonotype was found many times. J is TRBJ1-4 and V is TRBV19; tentatively, D is TRBD1 (6 bases). Trimming shortened V by 10 bases and J by 7 bases, and 22 bases separated the two germline ends. CDR3 length: 15 residues. Germline V gene data show CDR1 as LNHDA and CDR2 as SQIVND (reference sequence). CDR3 coding DNA: TGTGCCACCGGCGTATGGGGGGGGCTGGGTGAAAAACTGTTTTTT. Amino acids: CATGVWGGLGEKLFF.

This clonotype was seen ten or more times. This chain joins TRBV5-6 and TRBJ2-7, with a possible D match to TRBD1 (5 bases). The V gene lost 0 bases and the J gene lost 5 bases, with 18 bases spanning the gap. CDR1 is SGHDT, CDR2 YYEEEE, per germline. CDR3 length: 16 residues. The chain's CDR3 is CASSLEPFRAGDEQYF. The CDR3 DNA sequence: TGTGCCAGCAGCTTGGAACCATTCAGGGCTGGCGACGAGCAGTACTTC.